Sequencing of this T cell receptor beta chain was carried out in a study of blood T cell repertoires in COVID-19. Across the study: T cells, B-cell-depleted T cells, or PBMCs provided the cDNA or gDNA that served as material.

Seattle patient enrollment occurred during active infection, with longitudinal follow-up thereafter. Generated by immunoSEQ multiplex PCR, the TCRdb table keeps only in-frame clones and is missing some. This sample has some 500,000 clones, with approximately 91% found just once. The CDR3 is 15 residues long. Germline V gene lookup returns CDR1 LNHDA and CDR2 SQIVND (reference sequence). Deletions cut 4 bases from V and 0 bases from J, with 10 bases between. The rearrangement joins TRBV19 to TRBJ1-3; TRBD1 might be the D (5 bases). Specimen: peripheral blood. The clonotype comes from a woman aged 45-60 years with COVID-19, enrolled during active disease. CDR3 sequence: CASSTSGGSGNTIYF. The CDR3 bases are TGTGCCAGTAGTACCTCGGGGGGCTCTGGAAACACCATATATTTT.